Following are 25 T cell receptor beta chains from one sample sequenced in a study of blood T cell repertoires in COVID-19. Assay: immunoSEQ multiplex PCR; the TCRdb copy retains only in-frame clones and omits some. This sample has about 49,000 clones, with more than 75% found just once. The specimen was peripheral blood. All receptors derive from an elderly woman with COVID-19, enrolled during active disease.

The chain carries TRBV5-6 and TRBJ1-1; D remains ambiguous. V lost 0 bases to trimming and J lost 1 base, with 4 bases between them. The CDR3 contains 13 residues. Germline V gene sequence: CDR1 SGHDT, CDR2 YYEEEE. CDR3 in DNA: TGTGCCAGCAGCTTGGAGCCGAACACTGAAGCTTTCTTT. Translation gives CASSLEPNTEAFF.

CDR3 in amino acids: CASSPGQATGFTEAFF. CDR3 DNA sequence: TGCGCCAGCAGTCCGGGACAGGCGACAGGTTTTACTGAAGCTTTCTTT. The chain uses TRBV5-1 and TRBJ1-1; 8 nucleotides match TRBD1. The CDR3 is 16 amino acids. The J segment lost 5 bases and the V segment lost 5 bases, leaving 14 bases of the junction unmatched. CDR1 and CDR2 (germline): SGHRS, YFSETQ.

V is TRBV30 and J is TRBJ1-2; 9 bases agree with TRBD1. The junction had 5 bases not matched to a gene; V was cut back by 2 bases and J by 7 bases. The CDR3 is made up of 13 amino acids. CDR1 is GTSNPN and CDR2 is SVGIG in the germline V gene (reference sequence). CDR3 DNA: TGTGCCTGGAGTATCGGGACAGGGTTTGGCTACACCTTC. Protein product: CAWSIGTGFGYTF.

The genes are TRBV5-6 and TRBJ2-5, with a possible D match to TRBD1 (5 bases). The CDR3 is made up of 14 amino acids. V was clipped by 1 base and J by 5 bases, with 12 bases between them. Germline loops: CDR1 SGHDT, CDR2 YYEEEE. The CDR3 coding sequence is TGTGCCAGCAGCTTGCCAGGGTTTCGGGAGACCCAGTACTTC. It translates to CASSLPGFRETQYF.

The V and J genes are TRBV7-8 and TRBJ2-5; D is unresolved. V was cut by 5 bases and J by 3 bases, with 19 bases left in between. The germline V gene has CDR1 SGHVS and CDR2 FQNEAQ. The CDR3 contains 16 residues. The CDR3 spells CASSPHGHTTEETQYF. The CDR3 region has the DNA TGTGCCAGCAGCCCACACGGTCATACGACTGAAGAGACCCAGTACTTC. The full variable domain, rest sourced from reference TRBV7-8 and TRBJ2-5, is GAGVSQSPRYKVAKRGQDVALRCDPISGHVSLFWYQQALGQGPEFLTYFQNEAQLDKSGLPSDRFFAERPEGSVSTLKIQRTQQEDSAVYLCASSPHGHTTEETQYFGPGTRLLVL.

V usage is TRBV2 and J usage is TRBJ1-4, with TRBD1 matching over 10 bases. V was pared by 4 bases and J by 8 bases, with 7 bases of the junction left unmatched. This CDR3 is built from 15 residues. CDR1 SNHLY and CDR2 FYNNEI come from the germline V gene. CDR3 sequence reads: CASSVRGQGLEKLFF. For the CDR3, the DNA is TGTGCCAGCAGTGTTCGGGGACAGGGGTTAGAAAAACTGTTTTTT.

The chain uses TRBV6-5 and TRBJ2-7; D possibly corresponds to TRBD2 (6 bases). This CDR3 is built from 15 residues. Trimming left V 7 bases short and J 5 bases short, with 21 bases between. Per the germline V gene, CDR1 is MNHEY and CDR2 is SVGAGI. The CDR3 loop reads CASKSRRAGWDEQYF. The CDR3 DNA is TGTGCCAGCAAATCGAGGAGGGCTGGTTGGGACGAGCAGTACTTC.

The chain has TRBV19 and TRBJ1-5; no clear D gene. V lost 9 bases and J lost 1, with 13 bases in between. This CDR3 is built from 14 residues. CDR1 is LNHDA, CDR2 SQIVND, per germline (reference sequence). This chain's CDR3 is CASGRPGSNQPQHF. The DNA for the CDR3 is TGTGCCAGCGGCCGCCCGGGGAGCAATCAGCCCCAGCATTTT.

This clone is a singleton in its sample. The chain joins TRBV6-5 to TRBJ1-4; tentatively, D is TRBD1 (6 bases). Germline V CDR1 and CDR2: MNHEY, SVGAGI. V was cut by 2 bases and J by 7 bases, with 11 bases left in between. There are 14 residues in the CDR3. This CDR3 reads CASSYDRRREKLFF. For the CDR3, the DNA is TGTGCCAGCAGTTACGACAGGAGGCGTGAAAAACTGTTTTTT.

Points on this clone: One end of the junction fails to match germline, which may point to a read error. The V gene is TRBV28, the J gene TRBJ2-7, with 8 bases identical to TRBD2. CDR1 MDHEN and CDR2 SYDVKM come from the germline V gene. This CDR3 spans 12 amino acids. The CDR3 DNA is TGCACCACGGCGGGAGGATCCTACGAGCAGTACTTC. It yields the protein CTTAGGSYEQYF.

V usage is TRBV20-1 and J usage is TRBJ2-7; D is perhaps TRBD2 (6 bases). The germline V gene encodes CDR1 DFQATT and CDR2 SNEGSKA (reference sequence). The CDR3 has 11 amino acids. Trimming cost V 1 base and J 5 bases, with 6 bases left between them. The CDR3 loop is CSARAGDEQYF. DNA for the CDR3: TGCAGTGCTAGAGCGGGGGACGAGCAGTACTTC.

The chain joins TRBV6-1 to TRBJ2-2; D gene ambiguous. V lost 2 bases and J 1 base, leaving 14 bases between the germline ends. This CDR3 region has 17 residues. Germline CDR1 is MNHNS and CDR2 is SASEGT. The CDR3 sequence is CASSELLPTQNTGELFF. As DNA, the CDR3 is TGTGCCAGCAGTGAACTGCTACCGACTCAGAACACCGGGGAGCTGTTTTTT.

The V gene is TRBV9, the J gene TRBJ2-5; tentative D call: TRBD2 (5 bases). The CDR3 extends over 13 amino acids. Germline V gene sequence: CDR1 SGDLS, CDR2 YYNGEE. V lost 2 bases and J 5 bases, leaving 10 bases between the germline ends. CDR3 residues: CASSVGVTETQYF. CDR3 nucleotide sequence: TGTGCCAGCAGCGTGGGAGTGACGGAGACCCAGTACTTC. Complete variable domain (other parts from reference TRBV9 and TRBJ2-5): DSGVTQTPKHLITATGQRVTLRCSPRSGDLSVYWYQQSLDQGLQFLIQYYNGEERAKGNILERFSAQQFPDLHSELNLSSLELGDSALYFCASSVGVTETQYFGPGTRLLVL.

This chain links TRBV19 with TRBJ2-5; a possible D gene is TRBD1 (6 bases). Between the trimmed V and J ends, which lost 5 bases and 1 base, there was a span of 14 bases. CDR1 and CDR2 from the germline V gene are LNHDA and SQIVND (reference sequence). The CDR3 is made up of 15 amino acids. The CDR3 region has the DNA TGTGCCAGTAGTCCAGGGGCCTCTATCCAAGAGACCCAGTACTTC. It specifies CASSPGASIQETQYF.

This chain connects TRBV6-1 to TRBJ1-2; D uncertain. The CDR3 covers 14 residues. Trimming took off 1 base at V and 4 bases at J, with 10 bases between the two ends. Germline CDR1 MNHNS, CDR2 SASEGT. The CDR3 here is CASSEGRGSYGYTF. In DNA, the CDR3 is TGTGCCAGCAGTGAAGGCCGCGGCTCCTATGGCTACACCTTC.

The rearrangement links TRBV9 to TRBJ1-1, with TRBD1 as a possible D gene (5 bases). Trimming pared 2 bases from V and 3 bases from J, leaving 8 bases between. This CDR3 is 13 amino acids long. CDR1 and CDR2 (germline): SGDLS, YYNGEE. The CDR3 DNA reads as TGTGCCAGCAGCGTGGGGGGGTACACTGAAGCTTTCTTT. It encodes CASSVGGYTEAFF.

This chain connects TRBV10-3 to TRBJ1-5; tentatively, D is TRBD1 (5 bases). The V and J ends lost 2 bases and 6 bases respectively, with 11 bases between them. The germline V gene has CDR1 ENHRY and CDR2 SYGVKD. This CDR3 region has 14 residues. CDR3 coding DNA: TGTGCCATCAGTGAGGGGGGAGGGAGTCAGCCCCAGCATTTT. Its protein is CAISEGGGSQPQHF.

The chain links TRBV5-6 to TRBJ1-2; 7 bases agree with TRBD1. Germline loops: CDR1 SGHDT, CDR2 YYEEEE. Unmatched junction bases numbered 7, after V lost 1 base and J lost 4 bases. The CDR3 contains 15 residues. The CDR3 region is CASSLPRGQGYGYTF. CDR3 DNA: TGTGCCAGCAGCTTGCCGAGGGGGCAGGGCTATGGCTACACCTTC.

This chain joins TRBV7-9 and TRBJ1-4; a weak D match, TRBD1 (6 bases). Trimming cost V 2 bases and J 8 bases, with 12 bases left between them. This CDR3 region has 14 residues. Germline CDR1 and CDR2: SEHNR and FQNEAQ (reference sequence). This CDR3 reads CASSLLTGNEKLFF. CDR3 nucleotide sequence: TGTGCCAGCAGCTTATTAACAGGGAACGAAAAACTGTTTTTT.

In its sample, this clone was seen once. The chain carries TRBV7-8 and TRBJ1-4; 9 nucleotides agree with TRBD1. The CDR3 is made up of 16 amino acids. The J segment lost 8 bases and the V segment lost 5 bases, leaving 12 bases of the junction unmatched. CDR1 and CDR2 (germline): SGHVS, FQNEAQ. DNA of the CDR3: TGTGCCAGCAGCCGAAGTTACAGGGGGCTGAACGAAAAACTGTTTTTT. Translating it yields CASSRSYRGLNEKLFF.

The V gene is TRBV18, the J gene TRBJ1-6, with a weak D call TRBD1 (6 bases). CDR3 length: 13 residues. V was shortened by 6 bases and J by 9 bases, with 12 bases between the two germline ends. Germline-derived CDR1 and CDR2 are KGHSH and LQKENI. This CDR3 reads CASSRGSGSPLHF. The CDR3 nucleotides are TGTGCCAGCTCCAGGGGTTCAGGTTCACCCCTCCACTTT.

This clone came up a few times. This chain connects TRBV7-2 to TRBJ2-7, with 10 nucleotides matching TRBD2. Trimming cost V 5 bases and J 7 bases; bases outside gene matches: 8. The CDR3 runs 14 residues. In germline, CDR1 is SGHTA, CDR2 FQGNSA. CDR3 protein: CASSLGTSVEEQYF. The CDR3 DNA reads TGTGCCAGCAGCCTCGGGACTAGCGTGGAGGAGCAGTACTTC.

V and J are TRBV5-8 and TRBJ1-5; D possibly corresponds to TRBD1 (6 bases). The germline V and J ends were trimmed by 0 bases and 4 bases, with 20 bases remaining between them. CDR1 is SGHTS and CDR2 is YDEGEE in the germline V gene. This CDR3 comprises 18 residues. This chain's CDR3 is CASSLGYRVVNLNQPQHF. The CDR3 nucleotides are TGTGCCAGCAGCTTGGGGTACAGGGTAGTAAACTTGAATCAGCCCCAGCATTTT.

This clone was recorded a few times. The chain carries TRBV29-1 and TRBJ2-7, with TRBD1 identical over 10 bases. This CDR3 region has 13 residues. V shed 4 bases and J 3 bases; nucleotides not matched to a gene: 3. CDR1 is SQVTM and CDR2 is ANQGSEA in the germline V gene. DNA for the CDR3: TGCAGCGTTGTCGGGACAGGGGTCTACGAGCAGTACTTC. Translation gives CSVVGTGVYEQYF.

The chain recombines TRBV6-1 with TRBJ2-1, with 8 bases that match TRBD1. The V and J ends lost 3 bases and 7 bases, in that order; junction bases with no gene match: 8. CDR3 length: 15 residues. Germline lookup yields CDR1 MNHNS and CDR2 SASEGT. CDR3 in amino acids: CASSDDRGSKNEQFF. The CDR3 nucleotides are TGTGCCAGCAGTGACGACAGGGGCTCCAAGAATGAGCAGTTCTTC.